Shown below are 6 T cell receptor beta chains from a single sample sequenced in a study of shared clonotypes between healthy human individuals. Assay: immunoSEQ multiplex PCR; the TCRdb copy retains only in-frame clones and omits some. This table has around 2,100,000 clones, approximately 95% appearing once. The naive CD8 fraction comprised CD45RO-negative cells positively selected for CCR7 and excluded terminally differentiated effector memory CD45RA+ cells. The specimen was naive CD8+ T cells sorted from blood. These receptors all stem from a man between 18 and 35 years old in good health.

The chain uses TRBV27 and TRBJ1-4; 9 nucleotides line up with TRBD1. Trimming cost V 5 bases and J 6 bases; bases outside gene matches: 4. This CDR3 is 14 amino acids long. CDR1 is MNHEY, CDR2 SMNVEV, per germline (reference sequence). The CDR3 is CASSLGTGYEKLFF. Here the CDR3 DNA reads TGTGCCAGCAGTCTCGGGACAGGGTATGAAAAACTGTTTTTT.

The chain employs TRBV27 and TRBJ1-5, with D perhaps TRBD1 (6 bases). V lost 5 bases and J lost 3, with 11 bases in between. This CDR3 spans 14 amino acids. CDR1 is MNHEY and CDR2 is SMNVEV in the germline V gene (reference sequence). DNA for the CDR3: TGTGCCAGCAGTCTACAGGGTTTCAATCAGCCCCAGCATTTT. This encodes CASSLQGFNQPQHF.

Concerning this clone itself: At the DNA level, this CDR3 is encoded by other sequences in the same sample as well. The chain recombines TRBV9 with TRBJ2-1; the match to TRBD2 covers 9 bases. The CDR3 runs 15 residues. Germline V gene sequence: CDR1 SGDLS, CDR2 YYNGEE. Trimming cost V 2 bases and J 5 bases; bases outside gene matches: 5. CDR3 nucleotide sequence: TGTGCCAGCAGCGTCGGTGGCGGGAGGGACAATGAGCAGTTCTTC. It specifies CASSVGGGRDNEQFF.

CDR3 amino acids: CASTQGTYEQYF. CDR3 bases: TGTGCCAGCACGCAGGGCACCTACGAGCAGTACTTC. The chain uses TRBV2 and TRBJ2-7; D is possibly TRBD1 (5 bases). The CDR3 has 12 amino acids. CDR1 is SNHLY, CDR2 FYNNEI, per germline. V lost 7 bases to trimming and J lost 2 bases, with 9 bases between them.

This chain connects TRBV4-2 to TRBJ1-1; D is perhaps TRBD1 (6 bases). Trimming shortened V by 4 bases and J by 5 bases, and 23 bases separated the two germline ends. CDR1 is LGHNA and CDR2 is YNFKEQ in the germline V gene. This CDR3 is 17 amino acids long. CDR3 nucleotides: TGTGCCAGCAGCCTCCCAGAGGGCGGAACAGGGATTACTGAAGCTTTCTTT. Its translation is CASSLPEGGTGITEAFF.

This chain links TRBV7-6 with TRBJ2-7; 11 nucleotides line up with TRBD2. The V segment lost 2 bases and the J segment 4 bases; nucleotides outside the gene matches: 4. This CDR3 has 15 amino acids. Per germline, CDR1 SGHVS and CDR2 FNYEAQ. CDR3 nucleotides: TGTGCCAGCAGCTTAACTAGCGGGAGTATATACGAGCAGTACTTC. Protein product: CASSLTSGSIYEQYF.